The following is a T cell receptor (beta chain) sequence with its context. What it binds is unknown. This sample was included in a study of cytomegalovirus exposure and HLA in healthy donors. Findings and caveats of the study: The study put 150 to 200 TCR beta chains on its list as cytomegalovirus-associated.

PCR amplification relied on 60 Vbeta primers (plus 13 Jbeta primers). The table came from immunoSEQ multiplex PCR; TCRdb's copy has only in-frame clones and leaves some out. The sample holds about 170,000 clones, approximately 80% seen once. CDR3 length equals 14 residues. Trimming took 6 bases from V and 8 from J, leaving 17 bases between them. Germline CDR1 reads MNHNY; CDR2 reads SVGAGI (reference sequence). This sequence was found in a woman in her forties or fifties in good health and CMV-seronegative. Sequenced material: PBMCs. J is TRBJ2-1 and V is TRBV6-6; possible D gene TRBD2, 6 bases. CDR3 in DNA: TGTGCCAGCAGCCCGGGCACTAGCACCCATGAGCAGTTCTTC. This sequence encodes CASSPGTSTHEQFF.